The 15 T cell receptor beta chains below come from one sample, sequenced in a study of blood T cell repertoires in COVID-19 (dated by TCRdb to 2018 to 2021). The method was the immunoSEQ multiplex PCR assay. TCRdb mirrors the immuneACCESS table, restricted to in-frame sequences. Some clones are absent from its copies; in checked studies, under half trace to an unresolved V gene, and the reason for the others is unknown. Across this sample there are 50,000 to 65,000 clones, with over 75% seen only once. Of the sample, 3.2% is held by the ten largest clones. The specimen sequenced was peripheral blood. All receptors derive from a middle-aged man with active COVID-19.

This clone was counted only a few times. The genes are TRBV28 and TRBJ1-5; D unresolved. This CDR3 spans 14 amino acids. Germline loops: CDR1 MDHEN, CDR2 SYDVKM. V was cut by 3 bases and J by 3 bases, with 9 bases left in between. As DNA, the CDR3 is TGTGCCAGCAGTTTTCGAGGGTTCAATCAGCCCCAGCATTTT. Translation: CASSFRGFNQPQHF.

The J gene is TRBJ2-3, the V gene TRBV6-2 or TRBV6-3; 11 nucleotides agree with TRBD2. The J segment lost 3 bases and the V segment lost 0 bases, leaving 2 bases of the junction unmatched. Looked up from germline, CDR1 is MNHEY and CDR2 is SVGEGT. The CDR3 spans 16 residues. The DNA of the CDR3 is TGTGCCAGCAGTTACTCGCTAGCGGGAGGAACAGATACGCAGTATTTT. This gives the protein CASSYSLAGGTDTQYF.

The chain recombines TRBV29-1 with TRBJ1-1; D is ambiguous. V gave up 3 bases and J gave up 0 bases, with 2 bases separating them. Germline V CDR1 and CDR2: SQVTM, ANQGSEA. This CDR3 contains 11 residues. CDR3 sequence (DNA): TGCAGCGTTGACGTGAACACTGAAGCTTTCTTT. Protein sequence: CSVDVNTEAFF. The whole variable domain, remainder taken from reference TRBV29-1 and TRBJ1-1, is SAVISQKPSRDICQRGTSLTIQCQVDSQVTMMFWYRQQPGQSLTLIATANQGSEATYESGFVIDKFPISRPNLTFSTLTVSNMSPEDSSIYLCSVDVNTEAFFGQGTRLTVV.

This clone was observed a single time. The chain employs TRBV19 and TRBJ2-4, with TRBD2 as a possible D gene (6 bases). The CDR3 loop spans 15 amino acids. Germline V lookup: CDR1 LNHDA, CDR2 SQIVND (reference sequence). Between the trimmed V and J ends, which lost 3 bases and 6 bases, there was a span of 15 bases. The CDR3 DNA reads TGTGCCAGTAGTATGATGGGAGGTAGGGGAAACATTCAGTACTTC. Translating it yields CASSMMGGRGNIQYF.

In its sample, this clone was seen once. The V and J genes are TRBV18 and TRBJ2-1; TRBD1 matches 8 bases. CDR1 is KGHSH and CDR2 is LQKENI in the germline V gene. CDR3 size: 16 residues. The V segment lost 2 bases and the J segment 6 bases; nucleotides outside the gene matches: 9. The CDR3 nucleotides are TGTGCCAGCTCACCAGTTGACAGGGGAAATGGCAATGAGCAGTTCTTC. Translating it yields CASSPVDRGNGNEQFF.

The chain carries TRBV7-3 and TRBJ1-1, with a tentative D call TRBD1 (6 bases). V was pared by 5 bases and J by 1 base, with 11 bases between. The CDR3 is 14 residues long. Looked up from germline, CDR1 is SGHTA and CDR2 is FQGTGA. As DNA, the CDR3 is TGTGCCAGCAGCCTGGCAGGGGAGAACACTGAAGCTTTCTTT. It translates to CASSLAGENTEAFF.

The chain carries TRBV9 and TRBJ2-5, with D possibly being TRBD1 (5 bases). This CDR3 is built from 14 residues. Germline CDR1 SGDLS, CDR2 YYNGEE. V was clipped by 1 base and J by 5 bases, with 12 bases between them. CDR3 sequence reads: CASSVSPGKETQYF. CDR3 nucleotides: TGTGCCAGCAGCGTATCTCCAGGGAAGGAGACCCAGTACTTC.

The rearrangement uses TRBV2 and TRBJ2-1, with 10 positions matching TRBD2. This CDR3 contains 13 residues. Germline CDR1 reads SNHLY; CDR2 reads FYNNEI. With 11 bases clipped from V and 4 bases from J, the junction kept 5 bases outside the gene matches. The DNA for the CDR3 is TGTGCCGGAGGACTAGCGGAGTACAATGAGCAGTTCTTC. Protein sequence: CAGGLAEYNEQFF.

V usage is TRBV5-1 and J usage is TRBJ2-2; TRBD1 agrees at 7 bases. This CDR3 spans 16 amino acids. Germline values: CDR1 SGHRS, CDR2 YFSETQ. Unmatched junction bases numbered 10, after V lost 4 bases and J lost 4 bases. The CDR3 here is CASSQTGTLFTGELFF. The CDR3 DNA follows: TGCGCCAGCAGCCAGACAGGGACACTTTTCACCGGGGAGCTGTTTTTT. Filled out from reference TRBV5-1 and TRBJ2-2, the complete variable domain reads KAGVTQTPRYLIKTRGQQVTLSCSPISGHRSVSWYQQTPGQGLQFLFEYFSETQRNKGNFPGRFSGRQFSNSRSEMNVSTLELGDSALYLCASSQTGTLFTGELFFGEGSRLTVL.

This chain links TRBV27 with TRBJ1-1; TRBD1 matches at 9 bases. Germline V gene data show CDR1 as MNHEY and CDR2 as SMNVEV (reference sequence). V lost 8 bases and J lost 4; bases outside the gene matches: 11. The CDR3 totals 15 residues. The CDR3 coding sequence is TGTGCCAGCGCCCCTCTTCGGGACAGGGCCACTGAAGCTTTCTTT. Protein product: CASAPLRDRATEAFF.

The chain recombines TRBV18 with TRBJ2-1; TRBD1 is a possible D gene (5 bases). CDR3 length: 16 amino acids. V lost 0 bases, J lost 0 bases, and 9 bases lay in between. Per the germline V gene, CDR1 is KGHSH and CDR2 is LQKENI. CDR3 region: CASSPPVRASYNEQFF. In DNA form, the CDR3 reads TGTGCCAGCTCACCACCGGTCAGGGCCTCCTACAATGAGCAGTTCTTC.

The chain recombines TRBV5-4 with TRBJ2-5; 10 bases are shared with TRBD2. CDR1 is SGHNT and CDR2 is YYREEE in the germline V gene (reference sequence). The J segment lost 1 base and the V segment lost 9 bases, leaving 6 bases of the junction unmatched. This CDR3 has 14 amino acids. The CDR3 is CATGAGGIQETQYF. CDR3 DNA sequence: TGTGCCACCGGAGCGGGAGGGATCCAAGAGACCCAGTACTTC.

This clone was seen only a few times. The rearrangement uses TRBV14 and TRBJ2-1; TRBD1 aligns across 9 bases. Germline V gives CDR1 SGHDN, CDR2 FVKESK. The CDR3 extends over 16 amino acids. V lost 5 bases and J lost 7; bases outside the gene matches: 12. This CDR3 is CASSGKGQGGWNEQFF. DNA of the CDR3: TGTGCCAGCAGCGGAAAGGGACAGGGTGGTTGGAATGAGCAGTTCTTC.

This chain uses TRBV7-3 with TRBJ2-1; TRBD2 might be the D (6 bases). V lost 5 bases and J lost 3, with 17 bases in between. CDR1 and CDR2 from the germline V gene are SGHTA and FQGTGA. This CDR3 has 16 amino acids. CDR3 bases: TGTGCCAGCAGCCTCTCTGCTAGCGCCGACTACAATGAGCAGTTCTTC. Its translation: CASSLSASADYNEQFF.

The CDR3 nucleotides are TGTGCCAGCAGCTTAGAGCGGGGGGTACACAATGAGCAGTTCTTC. This gives the protein CASSLERGVHNEQFF. This chain links TRBV11-2 with TRBJ2-1; 8 nucleotides line up with TRBD2. This CDR3 has 15 residues. From germline, CDR1 is SGHAT and CDR2 FQNNGV. The ends lost 0 bases at V and 5 bases at J; junction bases unmatched: 3. Full variable domain (remainder filled in from reference TRBV11-2 and TRBJ2-1): EAGVAQSPRYKIIEKRQSVAFWCNPISGHATLYWYQQILGQGPKLLIQFQNNGVVDDSQLPKDRFSAERLKGVDSTLKIQPAKLEDSAVYLCASSLERGVHNEQFFGPGTRLTVL.